This entry lists 10 T cell receptor beta chains sequenced from one sample in a study of shared clonotypes between healthy human individuals. The assay was immunoSEQ multiplex PCR, and TCRdb's table has in-frame clones only and misses some. The table lists 2 million to 2.5 million clones, over 85% of them singletons. The sequenced sample consisted of naive CD4+ T cells from PBMCs. As to subset: CD45RA+ positively selected. The source of these receptors is a man younger than 30 in good health. Some clones in this sample may be carry-over from other donors' samples.

V gene TRBV9 combines with J gene TRBJ2-7, with a tentative D call TRBD2 (5 bases). Trimming took off 0 bases at V and 3 bases at J, with 10 bases between the two ends. The CDR3 runs 14 residues. Looked up from germline, CDR1 is SGDLS and CDR2 is YYNGEE. The CDR3 reads CASSVDWEIYEQYF. The CDR3 bases are TGTGCCAGCAGCGTAGACTGGGAGATCTACGAGCAGTACTTC.

The chain uses TRBV5-1 and TRBJ2-7; either TRBD1 or TRBD2 may supply D (6 bases each). The V end lost 3 bases, the J end lost 0 bases, and 7 bases lay between the germline ends. The CDR3 loop spans 13 amino acids. Germline assignment: CDR1 SGHRS and CDR2 YFSETQ. CDR3 bases: TGCGCCAGCAGCTGGGGGGCCTCCTACGAGCAGTACTTC. Protein sequence: CASSWGASYEQYF.

This clone was counted once. The same CDR3 arises from other DNA sequences in this sample as well. The CDR3 DNA is TGTGCCAGCAGTGATTTCACCGGGGAGCTGTTTTTT. As protein: CASSDFTGELFF. The rearrangement uses TRBV25-1 and TRBJ2-2; unclear D gene. Deletions cut 3 bases from V and 4 bases from J, with 3 bases between. This CDR3 comprises 12 residues. Per the germline V gene, CDR1 is MGHDK and CDR2 is SYGVNS.

V is TRBV5-1 and J is TRBJ2-4; D is undetermined. This CDR3 is 14 amino acids long. Germline CDR1 reads SGHRS; CDR2 reads YFSETQ. Trimming shortened V by 4 bases and J by 0 bases, and 8 bases separated the two germline ends. DNA for the CDR3: TGCGCCAGCAGCCTCACGGTAGCCAAAAACATTCAGTACTTC. Its protein product is CASSLTVAKNIQYF.

The rearrangement links TRBV10-3 to TRBJ2-3, with 7 positions matching TRBD1. This CDR3 is 15 amino acids long. J lost 1 base, V lost 9 bases, and 10 bases had no gene match. CDR1 and CDR2 (germline): ENHRY, SYGVKD. CDR3 sequence: CAISTTGPGTDTQYF. Here the CDR3 DNA reads TGTGCCATATCAACGACAGGGCCGGGCACAGATACGCAGTATTTT.

The chain employs TRBV7-8 and TRBJ1-1; 7 bases are a match to TRBD1. This CDR3 spans 14 amino acids. CDR1 and CDR2 (germline): SGHVS, FQNEAQ. V gave up 6 bases and J gave up 1 base; unmatched junction bases: 5. The CDR3 here is CASRTRQGNTEAFF. The CDR3 DNA reads as TGTGCCAGCAGAACAAGACAGGGGAACACTGAAGCTTTCTTT.

J is TRBJ2-1 and V is TRBV13; no clear D gene. The length of the CDR3 is 14 residues. V was cut by 7 bases and J by 5 bases, with 15 bases left in between. Per germline, CDR1 PRHDT and CDR2 FYEKMQ (reference sequence). This CDR3 is CASKVWGTDNEQFF. In DNA, the CDR3 is TGTGCCAGCAAGGTCTGGGGTACCGACAATGAGCAGTTCTTC. The whole variable domain, remainder taken from reference TRBV13 and TRBJ2-1, is AAGVIQSPRHLIKEKRETATLKCYPIPRHDTVYWYQQGPGQDPQFLISFYEKMQSDKGSIPDRFSAQQFSDYHSELNMSSLELGDSALYFCASKVWGTDNEQFFGPGTRLTVL.

This chain connects TRBV5-1 to TRBJ1-4, with 8 positions matching TRBD1. There are 15 residues in the CDR3. Germline V gene lookup returns CDR1 SGHRS and CDR2 YFSETQ. V gave up 3 bases and J gave up 3 bases; unmatched junction bases: 4. Here the CDR3 DNA reads TGCGCCAGCAGCTATCTGACAGGGGCTAATGAAAAACTGTTTTTT. Protein product: CASSYLTGANEKLFF.

The chain combines TRBV28 with TRBJ1-2; D not certain. V was trimmed by 2 bases and J by 0 bases, leaving 7 bases between them. The CDR3 is 14 amino acids. The germline V gene encodes CDR1 MDHEN and CDR2 SYDVKM. As DNA, the CDR3 is TGTGCCAGCAGTTTACGAGACGCTAACTATGGCTACACCTTC. It specifies CASSLRDANYGYTF.

The chain carries TRBV4-2 and TRBJ2-7; 7 bases align to TRBD2. V lost 0 bases, J lost 9 bases, and 11 bases stayed unmatched. There are 15 residues in the CDR3. CDR1 is LGHNA and CDR2 is YNFKEQ in the germline V gene. The CDR3 protein is CASSQDSRLALWQYF. The CDR3 DNA sequence: TGTGCCAGCAGCCAAGATTCGAGACTAGCCCTATGGCAGTACTTC.